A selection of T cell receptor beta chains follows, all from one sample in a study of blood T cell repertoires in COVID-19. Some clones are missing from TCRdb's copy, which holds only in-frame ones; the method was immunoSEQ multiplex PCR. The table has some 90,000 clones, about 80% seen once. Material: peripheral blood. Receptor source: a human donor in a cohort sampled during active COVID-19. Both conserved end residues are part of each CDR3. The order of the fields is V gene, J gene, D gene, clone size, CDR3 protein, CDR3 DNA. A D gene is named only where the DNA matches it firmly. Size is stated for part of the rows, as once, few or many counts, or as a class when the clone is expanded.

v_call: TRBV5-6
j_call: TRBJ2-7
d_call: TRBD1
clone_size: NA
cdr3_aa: CASSWDRGYEQYF
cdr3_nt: TGTGCCAGCAGCTGGGACAGGGGATACGAGCAGTACTTC

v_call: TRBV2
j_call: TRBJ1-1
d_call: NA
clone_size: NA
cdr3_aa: CASSEAWPKNTEAFF
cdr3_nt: TGTGCCAGCAGTGAAGCGTGGCCGAAGAACACTGAAGCTTTCTTT

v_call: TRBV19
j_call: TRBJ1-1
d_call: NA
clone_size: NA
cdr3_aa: CASSPQATGNTEAFF
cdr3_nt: TGTGCCAGTAGCCCTCAGGCGACAGGGAACACTGAAGCTTTCTTT

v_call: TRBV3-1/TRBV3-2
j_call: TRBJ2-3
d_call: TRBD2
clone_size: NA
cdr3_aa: CASSQGLAEITDTQYF
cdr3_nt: TGTGCCAGCAGCCAAGGGCTAGCGGAAATCACAGATACGCAGTATTTT

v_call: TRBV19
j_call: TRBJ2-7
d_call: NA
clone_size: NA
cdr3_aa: CASSSGTYEQYF
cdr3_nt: TGTGCCAGTAGTAGCGGGACCTACGAGCAGTACTTC

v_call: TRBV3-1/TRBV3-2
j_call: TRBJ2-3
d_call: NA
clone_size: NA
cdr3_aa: CASSSQGDTQYF
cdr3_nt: TGTGCCAGCAGCTCCCAGGGGGATACGCAGTATTTT

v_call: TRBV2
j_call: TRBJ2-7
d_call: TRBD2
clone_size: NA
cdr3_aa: CASTGLAGSYEQYF
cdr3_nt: TGTGCCAGCACCGGACTAGCGGGATCCTACGAGCAGTACTTC

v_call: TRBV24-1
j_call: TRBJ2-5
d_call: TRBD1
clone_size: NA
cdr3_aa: CATSEGGQGLFQETQYF
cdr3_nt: TGTGCCACCAGTGAGGGGGGACAGGGCCTGTTTCAAGAGACCCAGTACTTC

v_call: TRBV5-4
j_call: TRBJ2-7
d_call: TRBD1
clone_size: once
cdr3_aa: CASSPQRTGNEQYF
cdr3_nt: TGTGCCAGCTCGCCCCAGAGGACAGGGAACGAGCAGTACTTC

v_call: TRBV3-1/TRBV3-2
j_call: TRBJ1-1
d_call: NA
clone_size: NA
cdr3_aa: CASSPPGHPEAFF
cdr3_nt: TGTGCCAGCAGCCCGCCGGGACACCCTGAAGCTTTCTTT

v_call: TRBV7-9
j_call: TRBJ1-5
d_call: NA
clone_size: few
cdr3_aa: CASSGVNSNQPQHF
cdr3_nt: TGTGCCAGCAGCGGAGTTAATAGCAATCAGCCCCAGCATTTT